The rows below give T cell receptor beta chains drawn from one sample of a study of T cell responses to AZD1222 COVID-19 vaccine. Data came from immunoSEQ multiplex PCR; TCRdb stores just in-frame clones and leaves some out. This sample has around 140,000 clones, with roughly nine tenths found just once. Sequences were derived from peripheral blood, sampled on day 0 of AZD1222 vaccination. The receptors derive from an adult in good health. CDR3s include the opening cysteine and the closing phenylalanine or tryptophan. Size is stated for part of the rows, as once, few or many counts, or as a class when the clone is expanded.

clone_size j_call v_call cdr3_aa
NA TRBJ2-1 TRBV7-3 CASSGFGGTEQFF
NA TRBJ1-5 TRBV6-5 CASRQGQYSNQPQHF
NA TRBJ1-1 TRBV12-3/TRBV12-4 CASSLGTEAFF
NA TRBJ1-1 TRBV5-1 CASSMGTGGAAETEAFF
NA TRBJ1-4 TRBV27 CASSHGGTNEKLFF
NA TRBJ1-5 TRBV19 CASNLRGPNQPQHF
NA TRBJ2-7 TRBV12-3/TRBV12-4 CASSLVDEQYF
NA TRBJ2-4 TRBV7-9 CASSLASGREYF
few TRBJ2-1 TRBV27 CASSLLAGNEQFF
NA TRBJ2-6 TRBV5-1 CASSSHNLWTSGANVLTF
once TRBJ1-1 TRBV2 CASRSSWNTEAFF
NA TRBJ1-2 TRBV5-4 CASSPGTAFNYGYTF
NA TRBJ1-2 TRBV19 CASRNRAGPTNYGYTF
NA TRBJ1-1 TRBV7-8 CASSSTRAMNTEAFF
NA TRBJ2-5 TRBV28 CASSGQGARETQYF
NA TRBJ1-2 TRBV28 CASSLFGGGRQDGYTF
NA TRBJ1-1 TRBV5-1 CASSVDRVSFPEAFF
NA TRBJ2-1 TRBV7-3 CASSPWNGNNEQFF
NA TRBJ2-2 TRBV7-2 CASSPPGTGELFF
NA TRBJ2-3 TRBV12-3/TRBV12-4 CASSFQGTDTQYF
NA TRBJ2-5 TRBV12-3/TRBV12-4 CASSLSGVETQYF
NA TRBJ1-3 TRBV7-6 CASSATTGGSSGNTIYF
NA TRBJ1-4 TRBV15 CATSRTDNEKLFF
NA TRBJ2-3 TRBV7-2 CASSPPGGTQYF